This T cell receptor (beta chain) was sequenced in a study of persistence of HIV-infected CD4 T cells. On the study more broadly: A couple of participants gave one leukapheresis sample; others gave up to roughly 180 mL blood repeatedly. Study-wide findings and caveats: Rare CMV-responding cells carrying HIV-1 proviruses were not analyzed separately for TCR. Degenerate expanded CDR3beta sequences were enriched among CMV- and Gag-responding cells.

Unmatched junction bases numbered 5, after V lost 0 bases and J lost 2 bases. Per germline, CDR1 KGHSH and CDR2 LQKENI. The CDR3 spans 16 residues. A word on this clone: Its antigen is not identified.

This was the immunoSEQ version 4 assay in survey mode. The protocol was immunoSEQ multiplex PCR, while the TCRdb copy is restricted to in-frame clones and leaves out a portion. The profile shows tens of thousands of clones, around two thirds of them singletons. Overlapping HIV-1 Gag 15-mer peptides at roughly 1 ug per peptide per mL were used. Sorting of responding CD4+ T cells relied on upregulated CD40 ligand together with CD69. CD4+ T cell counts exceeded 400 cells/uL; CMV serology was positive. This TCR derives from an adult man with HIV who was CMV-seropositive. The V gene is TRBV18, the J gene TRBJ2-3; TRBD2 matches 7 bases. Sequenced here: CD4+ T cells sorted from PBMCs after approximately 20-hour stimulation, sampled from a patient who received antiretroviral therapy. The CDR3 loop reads CASSPPGGNPTDTQYF. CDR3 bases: TGTGCCAGCTCACCACCGGGGGGGAATCCCACAGATACGCAGTATTTT.